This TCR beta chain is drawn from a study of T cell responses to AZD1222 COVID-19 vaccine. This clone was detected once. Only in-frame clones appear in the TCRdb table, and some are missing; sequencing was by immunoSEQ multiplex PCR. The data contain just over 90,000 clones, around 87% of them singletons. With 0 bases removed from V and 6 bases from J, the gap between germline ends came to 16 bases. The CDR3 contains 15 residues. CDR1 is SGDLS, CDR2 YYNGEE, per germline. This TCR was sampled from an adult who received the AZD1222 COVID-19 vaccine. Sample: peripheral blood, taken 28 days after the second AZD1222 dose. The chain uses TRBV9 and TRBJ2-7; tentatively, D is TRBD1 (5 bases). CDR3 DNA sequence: TGTGCCAGCAGCGTAGGTGGCAGGGTCTCGGGCGAGCAGTACTTC. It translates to CASSVGGRVSGEQYF.